This T cell receptor (beta chain) was profiled in a study of blood T cell repertoires in COVID-19. At the level of the study: Material from acute and convalescent COVID-19 was sourced from the United States, Italy and Spain. From T cells, B-cell-depleted T cells, or PBMCs came the material, which was cDNA or gDNA.

V shed 5 bases and J shed 2 bases, with 13 bases lying between them. The CDR3 sequence is 15 residues long. Germline CDR1 KGHDR, CDR2 SFDVKD. In the authors' workflow: From reference gene primer amplification, estimates of nucleated cell counts were derived. Using immunoSEQ multiplex PCR, the repertoire was profiled, and TCRdb retains in-frame clones only, with some absent. V and J calls and clone size are given by that table; D and trimming were obtained from the DNA. Among about 120,000 clones listed, approximately 90% were seen once. The V gene is TRBV24-1, the J gene TRBJ2-3; tentative D call: TRBD2 (6 bases). This clonotype originated in a woman between 50 and 59 years old with acute or convalescent COVID-19. Input material: peripheral blood. CDR3 sequence (DNA): TGTGCCACCAGTGGGCGGCGGGATCCCACAGATACGCAGTATTTT. It encodes CATSGRRDPTDTQYF.